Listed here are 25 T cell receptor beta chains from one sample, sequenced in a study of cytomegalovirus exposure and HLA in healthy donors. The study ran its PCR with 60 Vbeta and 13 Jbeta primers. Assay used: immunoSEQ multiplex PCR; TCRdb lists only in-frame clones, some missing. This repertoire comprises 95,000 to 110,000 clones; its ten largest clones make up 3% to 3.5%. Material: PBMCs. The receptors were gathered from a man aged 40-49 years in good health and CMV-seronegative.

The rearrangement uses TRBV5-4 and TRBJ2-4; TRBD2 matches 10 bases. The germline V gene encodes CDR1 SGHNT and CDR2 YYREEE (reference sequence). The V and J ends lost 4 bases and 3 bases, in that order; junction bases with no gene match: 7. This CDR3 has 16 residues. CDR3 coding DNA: TGTGCCAGCAGCAGAACTAGCGGGGTGGGCAAAAACATTCAGTACTTC. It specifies CASSRTSGVGKNIQYF. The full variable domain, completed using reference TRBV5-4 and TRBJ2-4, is ETGVTQSPTHLIKTRGQQVTLRCSSQSGHNTVSWYQQALGQGPQFIFQYYREEENGRGNFPPRFSGLQFPNYSSELNVNALELDDSALYLCASSRTSGVGKNIQYFGAGTRLSVL.

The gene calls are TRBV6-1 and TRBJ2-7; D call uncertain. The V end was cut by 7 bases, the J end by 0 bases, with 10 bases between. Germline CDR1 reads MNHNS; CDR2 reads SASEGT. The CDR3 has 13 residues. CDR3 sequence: CASTGTSSYEQYF. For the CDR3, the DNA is TGTGCCAGCACGGGTACAAGCTCCTACGAGCAGTACTTC.

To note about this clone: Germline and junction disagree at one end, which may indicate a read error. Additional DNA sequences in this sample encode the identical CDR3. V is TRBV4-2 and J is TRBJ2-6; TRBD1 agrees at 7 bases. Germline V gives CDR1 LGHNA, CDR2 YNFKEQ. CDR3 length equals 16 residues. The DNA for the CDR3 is TGTGCCAGCAGCCAAAAGACAGGGTCTGGGGCCAACGTTCTGACTTTC. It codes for CASSQKTGSGANVLTF.

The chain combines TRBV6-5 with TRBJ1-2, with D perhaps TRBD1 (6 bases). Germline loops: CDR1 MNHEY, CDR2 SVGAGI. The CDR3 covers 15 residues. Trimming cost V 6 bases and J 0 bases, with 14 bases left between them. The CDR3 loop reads CASRQGYRTNYGYTF. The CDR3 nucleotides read TGTGCCAGCAGACAGGGATATAGGACTAACTATGGCTACACCTTC.

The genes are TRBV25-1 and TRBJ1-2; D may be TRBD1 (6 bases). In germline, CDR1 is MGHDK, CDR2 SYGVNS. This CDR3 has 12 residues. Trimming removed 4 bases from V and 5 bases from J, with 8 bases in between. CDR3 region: CASSGDTYGYTF. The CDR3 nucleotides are TGTGCCAGCAGTGGGGACACGTATGGCTACACCTTC.

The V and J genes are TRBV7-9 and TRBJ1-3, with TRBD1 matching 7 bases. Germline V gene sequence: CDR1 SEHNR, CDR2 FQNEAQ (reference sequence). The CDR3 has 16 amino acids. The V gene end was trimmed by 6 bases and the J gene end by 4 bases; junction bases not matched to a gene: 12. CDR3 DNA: TGTGCCAGCAGTCAAACAGGGGCCTCCTTCGGAAACACCATATATTTT. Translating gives CASSQTGASFGNTIYF.

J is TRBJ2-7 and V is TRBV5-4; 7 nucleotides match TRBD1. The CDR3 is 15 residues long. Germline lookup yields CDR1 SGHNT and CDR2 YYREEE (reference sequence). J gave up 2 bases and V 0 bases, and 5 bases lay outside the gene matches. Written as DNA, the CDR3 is TGTGCCAGCAGCTTGGGTGCAGGGGGAACCTACGAGCAGTACTTC. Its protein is CASSLGAGGTYEQYF. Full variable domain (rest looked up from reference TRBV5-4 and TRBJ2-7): ETGVTQSPTHLIKTRGQQVTLRCSSQSGHNTVSWYQQALGQGPQFIFQYYREEENGRGNFPPRFSGLQFPNYSSELNVNALELDDSALYLCASSLGAGGTYEQYFGPGTRLTVT.

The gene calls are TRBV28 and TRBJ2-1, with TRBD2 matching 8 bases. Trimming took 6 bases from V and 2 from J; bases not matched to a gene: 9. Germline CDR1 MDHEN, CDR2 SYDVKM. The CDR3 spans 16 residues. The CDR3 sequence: CASSPSRAGAYNEQFF. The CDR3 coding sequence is TGTGCCAGCAGCCCATCCAGAGCGGGAGCCTACAATGAGCAGTTCTTC.

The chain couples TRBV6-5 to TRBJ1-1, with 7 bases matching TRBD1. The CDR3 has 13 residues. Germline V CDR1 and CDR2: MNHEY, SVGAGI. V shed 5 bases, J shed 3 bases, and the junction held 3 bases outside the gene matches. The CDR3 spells CASSPGGYTEAFF. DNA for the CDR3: TGTGCCAGCAGTCCAGGGGGTTACACTGAAGCTTTCTTT.

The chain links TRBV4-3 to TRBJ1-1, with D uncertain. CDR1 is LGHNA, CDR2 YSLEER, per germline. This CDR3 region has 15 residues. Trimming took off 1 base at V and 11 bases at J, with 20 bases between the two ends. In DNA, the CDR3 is TGCGCCAGCAGCCAAGGGAAGGGAGTGAACCATCTTGCTTTCTTT. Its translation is CASSQGKGVNHLAFF.

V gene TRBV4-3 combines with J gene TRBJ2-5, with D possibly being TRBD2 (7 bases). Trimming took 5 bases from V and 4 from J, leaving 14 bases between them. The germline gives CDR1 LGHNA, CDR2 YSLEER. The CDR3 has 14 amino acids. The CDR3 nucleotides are TGCGCCAGCAGCGAGTCGGGGGGCCCAGAGACCCAGTACTTC. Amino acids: CASSESGGPETQYF.

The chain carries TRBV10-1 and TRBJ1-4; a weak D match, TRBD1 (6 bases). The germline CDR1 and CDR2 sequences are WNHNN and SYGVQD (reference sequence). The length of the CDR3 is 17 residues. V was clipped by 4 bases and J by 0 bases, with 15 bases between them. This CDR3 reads CASSGLDRTTTNEKLFF. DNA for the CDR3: TGCGCCAGCAGTGGACTTGACAGGACAACAACTAATGAAAAACTGTTTTTT.

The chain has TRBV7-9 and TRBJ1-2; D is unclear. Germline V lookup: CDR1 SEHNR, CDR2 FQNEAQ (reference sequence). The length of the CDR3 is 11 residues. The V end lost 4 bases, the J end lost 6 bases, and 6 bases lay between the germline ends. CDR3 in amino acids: CASSSLNGYTF. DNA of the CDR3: TGTGCCAGCAGCTCCCTTAATGGCTACACCTTC.

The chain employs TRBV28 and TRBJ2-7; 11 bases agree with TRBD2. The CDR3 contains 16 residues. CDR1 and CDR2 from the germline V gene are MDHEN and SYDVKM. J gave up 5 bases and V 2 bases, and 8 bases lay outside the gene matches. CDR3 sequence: CASSLVAGGPRDEQYF. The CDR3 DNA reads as TGTGCCAGCAGTTTAGTAGCGGGAGGGCCTAGGGACGAGCAGTACTTC.

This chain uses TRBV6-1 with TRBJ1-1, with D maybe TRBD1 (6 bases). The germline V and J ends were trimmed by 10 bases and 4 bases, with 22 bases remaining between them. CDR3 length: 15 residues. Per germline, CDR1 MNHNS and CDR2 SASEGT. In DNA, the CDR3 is TGTGCCACGGGGGGGGGCGTGGTGGTAAGCACTGAAGCTTTCTTT. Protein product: CATGGGVVVSTEAFF.

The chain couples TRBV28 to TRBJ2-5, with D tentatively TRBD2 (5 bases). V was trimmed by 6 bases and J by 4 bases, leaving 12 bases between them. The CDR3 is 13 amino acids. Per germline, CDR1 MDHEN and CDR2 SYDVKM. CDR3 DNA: TGTGCCAGCAGCACCCACGAGGGAGAGACCCAGTACTTC. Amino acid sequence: CASSTHEGETQYF. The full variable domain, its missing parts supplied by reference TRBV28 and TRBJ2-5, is DVKVTQSSRYLVKRTGEKVFLECVQDMDHENMFWYRQDPGLGLRLIYFSYDVKMKEKGDIPEGYSVSREKKERFSLILESASTNQTSMYLCASSTHEGETQYFGPGTRLLVL.

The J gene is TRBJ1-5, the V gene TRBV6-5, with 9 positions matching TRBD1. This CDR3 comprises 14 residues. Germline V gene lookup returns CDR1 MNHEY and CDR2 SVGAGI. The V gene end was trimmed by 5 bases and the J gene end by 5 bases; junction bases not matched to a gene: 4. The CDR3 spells CASSETGGDQPQHF. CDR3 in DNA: TGTGCCAGCAGTGAAACAGGGGGCGATCAGCCCCAGCATTTT.

The CDR3 protein is CASRTGTEGSNQPQHF. In nucleotides, the CDR3 is TGTGCCAGCAGGACCGGGACTGAGGGTAGCAATCAGCCCCAGCATTTT. The chain is built from TRBV5-5 and TRBJ1-5, with a tentative D call TRBD1 (5 bases). CDR1 is SGHKS and CDR2 is YYEKEE in the germline V gene (reference sequence). Trimming shortened V by 5 bases and J by 0 bases, and 15 bases separated the two germline ends. The CDR3 extends over 16 amino acids.

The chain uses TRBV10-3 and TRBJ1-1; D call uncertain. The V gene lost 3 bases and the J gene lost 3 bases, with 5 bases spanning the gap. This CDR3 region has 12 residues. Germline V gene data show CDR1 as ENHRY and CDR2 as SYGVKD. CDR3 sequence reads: CAISDGYTEAFF. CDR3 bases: TGTGCCATCAGTGACGGGTACACTGAAGCTTTCTTT.

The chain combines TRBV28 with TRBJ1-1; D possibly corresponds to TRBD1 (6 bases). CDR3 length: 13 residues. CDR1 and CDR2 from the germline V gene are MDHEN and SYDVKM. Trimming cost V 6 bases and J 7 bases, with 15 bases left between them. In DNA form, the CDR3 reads TGTGCCAGCAGGTCAACAGGGAAGGGTGAAGCTTTCTTT. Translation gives CASRSTGKGEAFF.

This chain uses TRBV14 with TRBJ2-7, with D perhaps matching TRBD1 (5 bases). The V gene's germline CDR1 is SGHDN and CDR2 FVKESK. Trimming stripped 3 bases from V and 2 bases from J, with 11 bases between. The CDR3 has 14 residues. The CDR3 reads CASSHEWGAYEQYF. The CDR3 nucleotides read TGTGCCAGCAGCCATGAATGGGGCGCCTACGAGCAGTACTTC.

The CDR3 bases are TGTGCCAGTAGGAGGGCCAATGAGCAGTTCTTC. Translation: CASRRANEQFF. V and J are TRBV19 and TRBJ2-1; D is possibly TRBD2 (5 bases). Deletions cut 6 bases from V and 6 bases from J, with 6 bases between. CDR1 and CDR2 from the germline V gene are LNHDA and SQIVND (reference sequence). The CDR3 sequence is 11 residues long.

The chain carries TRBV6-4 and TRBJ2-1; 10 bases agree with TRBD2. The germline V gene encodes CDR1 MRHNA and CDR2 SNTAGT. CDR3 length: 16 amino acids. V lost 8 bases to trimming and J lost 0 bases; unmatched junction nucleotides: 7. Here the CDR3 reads CASSWASGSSYNEQFF. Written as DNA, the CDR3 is TGTGCCAGCTCGTGGGCTAGCGGGAGCTCCTACAATGAGCAGTTCTTC.

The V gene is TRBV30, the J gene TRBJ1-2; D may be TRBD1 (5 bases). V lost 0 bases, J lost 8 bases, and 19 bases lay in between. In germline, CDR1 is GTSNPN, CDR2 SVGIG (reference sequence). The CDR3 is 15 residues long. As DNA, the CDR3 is TGTGCCTGGAGTGTACCTGGGCGAGCGGGACGAGGCTACACCTTC. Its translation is CAWSVPGRAGRGYTF.

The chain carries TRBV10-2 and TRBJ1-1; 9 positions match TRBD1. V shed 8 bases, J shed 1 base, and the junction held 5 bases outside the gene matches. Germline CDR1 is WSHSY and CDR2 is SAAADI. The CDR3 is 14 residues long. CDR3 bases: TGCGCCAGCGCGACAGGGGGACAGAACACTGAAGCTTTCTTT. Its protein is CASATGGQNTEAFF.